The 9 T cell receptor beta chains below all came from one sample that was sequenced in a study of PD-L1 blockade in urothelial cancer. Time point in this sample: pretreatment peripheral blood. Clones were sequenced by immunoSEQ multiplex PCR, and TCRdb holds only the in-frame ones, with some missing. The table shows approximately 52,000 clones, with less than 90% occurring only once. The starting material was PBMCs, obtained around atezolizumab (anti-PD-L1) treatment. The receptors stem from a man between 65 and 80 years old with urothelial cancer.

V gene TRBV6-6 combines with J gene TRBJ1-1; the D gene is possibly TRBD1 (6 bases). Per the germline V gene, CDR1 is MNHNY and CDR2 is SVGAGI (reference sequence). The CDR3 has 13 residues. The ends were cut back, 4 bases at V and 1 base at J, with 7 bases in the middle. The CDR3 reads CASSSDRNTEAFF. Here the CDR3 DNA reads TGTGCCAGCAGTTCGGACAGGAACACTGAAGCTTTCTTT.

This chain connects TRBV2 to TRBJ2-5; TRBD2 is a possible D gene (6 bases). The CDR3 contains 15 residues. Trimming left V 4 bases short and J 0 bases short, with 12 bases between. Germline loops: CDR1 SNHLY, CDR2 FYNNEI. CDR3 nucleotides: TGTGCCAGCAGTGGGGACTTTTCAAACCAAGAGACCCAGTACTTC. It codes for CASSGDFSNQETQYF.

The genes are TRBV5-1 and TRBJ2-3, with D possibly being TRBD1 (5 bases). This CDR3 spans 15 amino acids. CDR1 and CDR2 from the germline V gene are SGHRS and YFSETQ. Trimming pared 3 bases from V and 1 base from J, leaving 12 bases between. CDR3 in amino acids: CASSSDQGGTDTQYF. DNA of the CDR3: TGCGCCAGCAGCTCGGACCAAGGGGGCACAGATACGCAGTATTTT. The full variable domain, rest sourced from reference TRBV5-1 and TRBJ2-3, is KAGVTQTPRYLIKTRGQQVTLSCSPISGHRSVSWYQQTPGQGLQFLFEYFSETQRNKGNFPGRFSGRQFSNSRSEMNVSTLELGDSALYLCASSSDQGGTDTQYFGPGTRLTVL.

The chain carries TRBV6-1 and TRBJ2-7, with TRBD1 as a possible D gene (5 bases). Germline V gene data show CDR1 as MNHNS and CDR2 as SASEGT. This CDR3 spans 13 amino acids. Trimming left V 3 bases short and J 6 bases short, with 12 bases between. The CDR3 DNA reads as TGTGCCAGCAGTGACTTGGCAGGGTTCGAGCAGTACTTC. Residues: CASSDLAGFEQYF.

The chain couples TRBV29-1 to TRBJ2-3; no clear D gene. The V end lost 4 bases, the J end lost 1 base, and 9 bases lay between the germline ends. Germline-derived CDR1 and CDR2 are SQVTM and ANQGSEA. The CDR3 totals 13 residues. CDR3 nucleotides: TGCAGCGTTGTCCGGAGCCGCACAGATACGCAGTATTTT. It translates to CSVVRSRTDTQYF.

V and J are TRBV11-3 and TRBJ2-1, with TRBD2 matching over 8 bases. Germline CDR1 is SGHNT and CDR2 is YENEEA. The CDR3 extends over 16 amino acids. The ends lost 2 bases at V and 8 bases at J; junction bases unmatched: 11. The CDR3 DNA reads as TGTGCCAGCAGCTTAAGCGGGAGTGCTTCCCCATATGAGCAGTTCTTC. Translating it yields CASSLSGSASPYEQFF.

The rearrangement uses TRBV18 and TRBJ2-7, with a weak D call TRBD1 (6 bases). Trimming took off 8 bases at V and 1 base at J, with 18 bases between the two ends. The CDR3 covers 15 residues. Per germline, CDR1 KGHSH and CDR2 LQKENI. Here the CDR3 reads CASQKTGQDSYEQYF. CDR3 DNA: TGTGCCAGCCAAAAGACGGGACAAGATTCCTACGAGCAGTACTTC.

V is TRBV27 and J is TRBJ2-3; TRBD2 matches at 7 bases. The germline CDR1 and CDR2 sequences are MNHEY and SMNVEV (reference sequence). The CDR3 contains 13 residues. Germline trimming cut 2 bases from V and 8 bases from J; bases unmatched to any gene: 4. Here the CDR3 reads CASSLTGEGTQYF. CDR3 DNA: TGTGCCAGCAGTTTAACTGGGGAGGGTACGCAGTATTTT.

This clone is a singleton in its sample. This chain connects TRBV30 to TRBJ2-5; weak D call: TRBD1 (8 bases). With 6 bases removed from V and 5 bases from J, the gap between germline ends came to 13 bases. CDR3 length: 12 residues. CDR1 is GTSNPN, CDR2 SVGIG, per germline (reference sequence). The CDR3, as DNA: TGTGCCTGCGACAGGGGAGGGGAGACCCAGTACTTC. Its translation: CACDRGGETQYF.